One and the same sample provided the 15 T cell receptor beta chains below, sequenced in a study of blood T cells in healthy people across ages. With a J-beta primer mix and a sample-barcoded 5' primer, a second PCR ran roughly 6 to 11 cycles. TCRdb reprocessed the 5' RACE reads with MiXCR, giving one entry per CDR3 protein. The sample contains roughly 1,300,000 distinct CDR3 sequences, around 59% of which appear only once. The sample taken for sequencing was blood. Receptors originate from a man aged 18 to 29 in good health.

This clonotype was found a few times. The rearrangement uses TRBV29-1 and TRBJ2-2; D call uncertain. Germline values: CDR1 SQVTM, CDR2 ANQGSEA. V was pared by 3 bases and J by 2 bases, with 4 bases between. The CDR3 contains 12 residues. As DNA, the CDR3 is TGCAGCGTTGACGATAACACCGGGGAGCTGTTTTTT. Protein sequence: CSVDDNTGELFF.

CDR3 residues: CASSLALTEMGSPLHF. The CDR3 DNA reads as TGTGCCAGCAGCTTAGCCTTGACAGAGATGGGGTCACCCCTCCACTTT. This sequence joins TRBV7-8 and TRBJ1-6; TRBD1 is a possible D gene (5 bases). The CDR3 totals 16 residues. The germline V gene has CDR1 SGHVS and CDR2 FQNEAQ. The ends were cut back, 0 bases at V and 10 bases at J, with 16 bases in the middle.

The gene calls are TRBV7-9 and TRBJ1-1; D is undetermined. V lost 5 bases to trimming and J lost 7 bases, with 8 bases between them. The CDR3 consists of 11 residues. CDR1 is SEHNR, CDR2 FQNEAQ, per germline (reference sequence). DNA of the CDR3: TGTGCCAGCAGCGAATCGGGTGAAGCTTTCTTT. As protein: CASSESGEAFF.

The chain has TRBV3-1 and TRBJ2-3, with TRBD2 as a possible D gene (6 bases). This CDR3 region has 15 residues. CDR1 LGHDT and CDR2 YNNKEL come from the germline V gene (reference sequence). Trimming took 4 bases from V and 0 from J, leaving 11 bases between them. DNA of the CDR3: TGTGCCAGCAGCCGCGGGACTCTTAGCACAGATACGCAGTATTTT. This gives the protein CASSRGTLSTDTQYF.

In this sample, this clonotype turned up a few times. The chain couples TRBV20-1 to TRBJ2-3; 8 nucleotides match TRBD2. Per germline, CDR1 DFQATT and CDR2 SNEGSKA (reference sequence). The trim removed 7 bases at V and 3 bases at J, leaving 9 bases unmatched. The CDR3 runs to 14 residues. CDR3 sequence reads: CSGASGFDTDTQYF. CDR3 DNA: TGCAGTGGGGCTAGCGGGTTTGATACAGATACGCAGTATTTT.

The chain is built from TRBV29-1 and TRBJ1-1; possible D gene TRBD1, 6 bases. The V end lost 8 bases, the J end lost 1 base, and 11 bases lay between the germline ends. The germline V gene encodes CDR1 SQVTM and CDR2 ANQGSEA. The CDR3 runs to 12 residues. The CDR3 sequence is CSTKGQNTEAFF. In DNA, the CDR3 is TGCAGCACAAAGGGACAGAACACTGAAGCTTTCTTT.

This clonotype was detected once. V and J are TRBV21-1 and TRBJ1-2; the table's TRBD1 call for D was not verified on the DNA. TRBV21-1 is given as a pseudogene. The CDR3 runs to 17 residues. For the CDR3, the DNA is TGTGCCAGCAGCAAAGACGGAGGCGGGCTGTCGACCAATGGCTACACCTTC. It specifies CASSKDGGGLSTNGYTF.

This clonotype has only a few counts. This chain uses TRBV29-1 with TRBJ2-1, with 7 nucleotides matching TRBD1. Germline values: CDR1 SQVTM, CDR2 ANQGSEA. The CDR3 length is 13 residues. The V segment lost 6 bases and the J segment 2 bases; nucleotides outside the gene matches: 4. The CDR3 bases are TGCAGCGTAACCGGGACAGCCTACAATGAGCAGTTCTTC. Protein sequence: CSVTGTAYNEQFF.

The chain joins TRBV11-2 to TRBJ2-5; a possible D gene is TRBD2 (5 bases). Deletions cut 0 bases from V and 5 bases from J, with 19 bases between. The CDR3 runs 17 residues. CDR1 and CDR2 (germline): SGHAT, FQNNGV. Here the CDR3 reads CASSLEGGGGGMETQYF. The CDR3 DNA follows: TGTGCCAGCAGCTTAGAAGGAGGTGGTGGTGGAATGGAGACCCAGTACTTC. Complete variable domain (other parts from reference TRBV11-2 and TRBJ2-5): EAGVAQSPRYKIIEKRQSVAFWCNPISGHATLYWYQQILGQGPKLLIQFQNNGVVDDSQLPKDRFSAERLKGVDSTLKIQPAKLEDSAVYLCASSLEGGGGGMETQYFGPGTRLLVL.

The CDR3 reads CASSLKAGGGSEAFF. In DNA form, the CDR3 reads TGTGCCAGCAGTTTAAAGGCAGGGGGAGGGTCTGAAGCTTTCTTT. This sequence joins TRBV28 and TRBJ1-1; 7 nucleotides line up with TRBD1. The J segment lost 6 bases and the V segment lost 2 bases, leaving 9 bases of the junction unmatched. The CDR3 spans 15 residues. CDR1 and CDR2 (germline): MDHEN, SYDVKM.

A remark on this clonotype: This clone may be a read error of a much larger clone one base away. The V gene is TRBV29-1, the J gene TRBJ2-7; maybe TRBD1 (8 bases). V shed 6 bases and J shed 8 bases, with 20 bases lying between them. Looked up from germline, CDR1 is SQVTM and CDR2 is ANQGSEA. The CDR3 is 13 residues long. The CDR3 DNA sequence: TGCAGCGTAAACAGGGGGGGAGTCGGCAAGCAGTACTTC. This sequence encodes CSVNRGGVGKQYF.

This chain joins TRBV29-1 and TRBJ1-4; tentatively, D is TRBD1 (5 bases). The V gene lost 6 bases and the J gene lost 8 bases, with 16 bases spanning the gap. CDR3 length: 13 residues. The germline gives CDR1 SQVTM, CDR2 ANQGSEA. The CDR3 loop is CSVRPRELEKLFF. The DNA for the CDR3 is TGCAGCGTCAGGCCCAGGGAACTGGAAAAACTGTTTTTT.

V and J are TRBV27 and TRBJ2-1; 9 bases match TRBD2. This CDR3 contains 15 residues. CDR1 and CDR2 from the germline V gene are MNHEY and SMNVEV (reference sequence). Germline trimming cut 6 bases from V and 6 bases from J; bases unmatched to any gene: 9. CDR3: CASSKQGRGGNEQFF. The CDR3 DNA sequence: TGTGCCAGCAGCAAACAGGGGCGGGGGGGCAATGAGCAGTTCTTC.

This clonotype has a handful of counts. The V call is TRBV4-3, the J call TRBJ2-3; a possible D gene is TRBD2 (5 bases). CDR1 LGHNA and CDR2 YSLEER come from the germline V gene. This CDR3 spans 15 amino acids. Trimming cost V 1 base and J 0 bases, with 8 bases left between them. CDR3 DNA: TGCGCCAGCAGCCAAGCGGGGTCTAGCACAGATACGCAGTATTTT. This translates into CASSQAGSSTDTQYF.

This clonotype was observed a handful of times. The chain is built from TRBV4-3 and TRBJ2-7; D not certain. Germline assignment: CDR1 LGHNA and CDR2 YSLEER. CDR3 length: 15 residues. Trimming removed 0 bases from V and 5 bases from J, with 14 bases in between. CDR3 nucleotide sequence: TGCGCCAGCAGCCAAGATCGTCAGGCGTCTGACGAGCAGTACTTC. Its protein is CASSQDRQASDEQYF.